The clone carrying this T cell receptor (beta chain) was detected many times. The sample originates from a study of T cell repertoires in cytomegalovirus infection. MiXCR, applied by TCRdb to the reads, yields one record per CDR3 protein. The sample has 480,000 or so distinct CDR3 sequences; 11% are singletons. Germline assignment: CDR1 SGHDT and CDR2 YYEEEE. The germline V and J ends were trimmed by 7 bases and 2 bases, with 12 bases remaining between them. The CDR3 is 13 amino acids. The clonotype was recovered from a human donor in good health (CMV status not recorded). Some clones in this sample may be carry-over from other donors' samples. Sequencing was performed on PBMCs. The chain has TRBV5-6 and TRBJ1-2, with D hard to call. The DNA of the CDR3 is TGTGCCAGCTTCCCGAGGGCGAACTATGGCTACACCTTC. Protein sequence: CASFPRANYGYTF.